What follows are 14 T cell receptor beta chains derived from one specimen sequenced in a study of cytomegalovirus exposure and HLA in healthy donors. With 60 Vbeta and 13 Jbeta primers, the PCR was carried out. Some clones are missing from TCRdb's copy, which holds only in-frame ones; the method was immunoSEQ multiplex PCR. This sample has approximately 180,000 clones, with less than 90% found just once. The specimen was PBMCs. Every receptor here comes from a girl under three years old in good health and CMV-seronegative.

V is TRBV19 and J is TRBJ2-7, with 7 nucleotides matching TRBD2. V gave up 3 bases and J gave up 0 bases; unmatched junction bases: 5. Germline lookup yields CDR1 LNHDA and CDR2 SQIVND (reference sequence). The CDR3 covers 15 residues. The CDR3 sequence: CASSMGGSLSYEQYF. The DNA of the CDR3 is TGTGCCAGTAGTATGGGAGGGTCCCTCTCCTACGAGCAGTACTTC.

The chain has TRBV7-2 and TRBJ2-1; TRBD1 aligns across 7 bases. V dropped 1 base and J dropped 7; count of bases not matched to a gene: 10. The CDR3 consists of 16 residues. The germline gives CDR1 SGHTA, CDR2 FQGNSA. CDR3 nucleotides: TGTGCCAGCAGCTTAGTAGGGGGCGTCTCATGGAATGAGCAGTTCTTC. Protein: CASSLVGGVSWNEQFF.

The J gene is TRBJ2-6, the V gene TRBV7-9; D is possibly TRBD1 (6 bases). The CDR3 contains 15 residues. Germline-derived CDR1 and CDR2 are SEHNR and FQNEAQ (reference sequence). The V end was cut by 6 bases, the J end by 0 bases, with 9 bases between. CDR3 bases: TGTGCCAGCAGGGAACAGGGCTCTGGGGCCAACGTCCTGACTTTC. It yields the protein CASREQGSGANVLTF.

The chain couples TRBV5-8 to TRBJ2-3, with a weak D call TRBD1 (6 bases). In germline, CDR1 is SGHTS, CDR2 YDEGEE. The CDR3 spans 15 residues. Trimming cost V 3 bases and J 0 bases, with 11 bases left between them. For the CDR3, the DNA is TGTGCCAGCAGCTCAGGACAGTTTAGCACAGATACGCAGTATTTT. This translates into CASSSGQFSTDTQYF.

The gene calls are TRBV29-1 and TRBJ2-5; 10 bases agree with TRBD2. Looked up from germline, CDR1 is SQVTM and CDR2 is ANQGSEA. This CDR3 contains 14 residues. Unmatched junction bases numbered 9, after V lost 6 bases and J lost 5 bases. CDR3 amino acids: CSVPGAGGLETQYF. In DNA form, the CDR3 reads TGCAGCGTACCGGGAGCGGGAGGGTTGGAGACCCAGTACTTC.

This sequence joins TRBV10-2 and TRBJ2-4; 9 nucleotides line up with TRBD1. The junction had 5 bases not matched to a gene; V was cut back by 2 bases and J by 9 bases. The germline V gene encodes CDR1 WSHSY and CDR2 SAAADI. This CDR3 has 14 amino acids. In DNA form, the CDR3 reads TGCGCCAGCAGTGAGGAGGACAGGGGAAGCATTCAGTACTTC. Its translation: CASSEEDRGSIQYF.

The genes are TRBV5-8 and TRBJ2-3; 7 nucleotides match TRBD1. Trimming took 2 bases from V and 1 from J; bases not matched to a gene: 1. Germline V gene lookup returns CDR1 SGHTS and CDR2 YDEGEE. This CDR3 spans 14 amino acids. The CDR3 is CASSFGQGTDTQYF. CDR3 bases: TGTGCCAGCAGCTTTGGACAGGGCACAGATACGCAGTATTTT.

The CDR3 loop reads CASSPKPGQGAYEQYF. The CDR3 DNA is TGTGCCAGCAGTCCTAAACCGGGACAGGGGGCTTACGAGCAGTACTTC. J is TRBJ2-7 and V is TRBV7-9; 12 bases line up with TRBD1. This CDR3 is built from 16 residues. The germline CDR1 and CDR2 sequences are SEHNR and FQNEAQ (reference sequence). The ends lost 6 bases at V and 4 bases at J; junction bases unmatched: 10.

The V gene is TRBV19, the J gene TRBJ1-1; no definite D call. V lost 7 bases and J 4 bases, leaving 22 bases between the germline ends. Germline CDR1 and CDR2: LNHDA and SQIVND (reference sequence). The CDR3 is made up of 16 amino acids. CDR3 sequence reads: CASTALRLVAGTEAFF. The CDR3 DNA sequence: TGTGCCAGTACAGCGTTGCGCCTGGTAGCGGGCACTGAAGCTTTCTTT.

The CDR3 reads CASRKTGTSGSRVRNEQYF. The CDR3 nucleotides are TGTGCCAGCAGAAAGACCGGGACTAGCGGGAGTCGGGTACGTAACGAGCAGTACTTC. The V call is TRBV11-2, the J call TRBJ2-7; 14 nucleotides match TRBD2. Germline CDR1 and CDR2: SGHAT and FQNNGV. V shed 6 bases, J shed 5 bases, and the junction held 18 bases outside the gene matches. The CDR3 runs to 19 residues. Full variable domain (outside the CDR3, taken from reference TRBV11-2 and TRBJ2-7): EAGVAQSPRYKIIEKRQSVAFWCNPISGHATLYWYQQILGQGPKLLIQFQNNGVVDDSQLPKDRFSAERLKGVDSTLKIQPAKLEDSAVYLCASRKTGTSGSRVRNEQYFGPGTRLTVT.

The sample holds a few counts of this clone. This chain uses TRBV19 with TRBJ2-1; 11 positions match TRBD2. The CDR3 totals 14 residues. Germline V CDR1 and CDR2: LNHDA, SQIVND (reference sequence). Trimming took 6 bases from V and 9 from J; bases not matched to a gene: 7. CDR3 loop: CASSATSGGIEQFF. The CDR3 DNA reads TGTGCCAGTAGCGCTACTAGCGGGGGAATTGAGCAGTTCTTC. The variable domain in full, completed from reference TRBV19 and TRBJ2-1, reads DGGITQSPKYLFRKEGQNVTLSCEQNLNHDAMYWYRQDPGQGLRLIYYSQIVNDFQKGDIAEGYSVSREKKESFPLTVTSAQKNPTAFYLCASSATSGGIEQFFGPGTRLTVL.

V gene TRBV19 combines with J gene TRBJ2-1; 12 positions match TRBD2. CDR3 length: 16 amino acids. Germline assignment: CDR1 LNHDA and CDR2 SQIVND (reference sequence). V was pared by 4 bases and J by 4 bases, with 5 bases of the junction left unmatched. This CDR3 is CASSTSSGRGYNEQFF. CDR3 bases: TGTGCCAGTAGTACTTCTAGCGGGAGGGGGTACAATGAGCAGTTCTTC.

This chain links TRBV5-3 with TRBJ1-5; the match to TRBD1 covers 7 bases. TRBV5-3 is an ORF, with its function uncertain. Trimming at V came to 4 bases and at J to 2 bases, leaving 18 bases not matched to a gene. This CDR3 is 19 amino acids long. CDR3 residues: CARSHPKLDRASGNQPQHF. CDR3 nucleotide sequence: TGTGCCAGAAGCCACCCCAAACTCGACAGGGCGTCCGGCAATCAGCCCCAGCATTTT.

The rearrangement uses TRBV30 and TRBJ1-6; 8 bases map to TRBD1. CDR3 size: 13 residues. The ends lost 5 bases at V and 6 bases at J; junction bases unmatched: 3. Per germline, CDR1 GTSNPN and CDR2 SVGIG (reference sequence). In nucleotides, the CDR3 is TGTGCCTGGGCAGACAGGGGTAATTCACCCCTCCACTTT. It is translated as CAWADRGNSPLHF.